These 32 T cell receptor beta chains were all obtained from the same sample, sequenced in a study of T-cell reconstitution after alpha-beta-depleted transplantation in children (dated by TCRdb to the mid-2010s). In the paper's terms, the treatment or condition label means: allogeneic hematopoietic cell transplantation with graft depleted of TCRalphabeta T cells and CD19 B cells. The library was made by PCR. TCRdb names Illumina HiSeq 2500 as the instrument used. To normalize quantification of the TCRbeta repertoire, the TCR libraries were built with molecular barcoding that relied on unique molecular identifiers. TCRdb reprocessed the public reads (quality trimming at Q25 with fastp, clone calling with MiXCR) and kept in-frame beta chains. For every CDR3 protein sequence, its rows merge into one entry that carries the most common genes and DNA. The sample table shows around 440,000 distinct CDR3 sequences, and roughly a tenth are seen once. The ten most abundant clones make up roughly 2.1% of the sample.

Sample: PBMCs, taken before TCRalphabeta/CD19-depleted stem cell transplant. The receptors come from a child aged 2 to 15 with inherited bone marrow failure, due to receive a stem cell transplant.

This clonotype was observed at least ten times. V gene TRBV12-3 or TRBV12-4 combines with J gene TRBJ2-5; no clear D gene. The CDR3 consists of 14 residues. Trimming removed 1 base from V and 5 bases from J, with 11 bases in between. The CDR3 DNA reads as TGTGCCAGCAGTTTAGGCCAAACCCTGGAGACCCAGTACTTC. This gives the protein CASSLGQTLETQYF.

This clonotype was detected many times. V and J are TRBV29-1 and TRBJ2-6; D unclear. V gave up 2 bases and J gave up 2 bases, with 4 bases separating them. This CDR3 comprises 13 residues. Germline CDR1 is SQVTM and CDR2 is ANQGSEA. This CDR3 reads CSVELAGANVLTF. The CDR3, as DNA: TGCAGCGTTGAACTAGCTGGGGCCAACGTCCTGACTTTC.

There are many counts of this clonotype. The gene calls are TRBV20-1 and TRBJ1-2; possible D gene TRBD1, 5 bases. Germline CDR1 reads DFQATT; CDR2 reads SNEGSKA (reference sequence). V lost 1 base and J lost 3, with 12 bases in between. The CDR3 runs 14 residues. The CDR3 spells CSARVGETHYGYTF. The CDR3 nucleotides read TGCAGTGCTAGAGTAGGGGAGACCCACTATGGCTACACCTTC.

This clonotype was recorded at least ten times. This rearrangement joins TRBV12-3 or TRBV12-4 to TRBJ2-7; D is undetermined. This CDR3 region has 13 residues. V was cut by 1 base and J by 6 bases, with 10 bases left in between. The CDR3 sequence: CASSLGTVTEQYF. The CDR3 DNA follows: TGTGCCAGCAGTTTAGGGACGGTTACCGAGCAGTACTTC.

This clonotype was observed at least ten times. V and J are TRBV5-5 and TRBJ2-3, with 8 nucleotides matching TRBD1. Trimming cost V 3 bases and J 2 bases; bases outside gene matches: 5. CDR3 length: 15 residues. The germline CDR1 and CDR2 sequences are SGHKS and YYEKEE (reference sequence). The CDR3: CASSYGQGFTDTQYF. The DNA of the CDR3 is TGTGCCAGCAGCTATGGACAGGGTTTCACAGATACGCAGTATTTT.

This clonotype was observed at least ten times. DNA for the CDR3: TGTGCCAGCAGCGTAGATCTTCTAGCGGGAGAACTCGGCGAGCAGTACTTC. Translating it yields CASSVDLLAGELGEQYF. The rearrangement links TRBV9 to TRBJ2-7, with 10 bases fitting TRBD2. From germline, CDR1 is SGDLS and CDR2 YYNGEE. This CDR3 comprises 17 residues. The J segment lost 6 bases and the V segment lost 0 bases, leaving 12 bases of the junction unmatched. Drawing the rest from reference TRBV9 and TRBJ2-7, the complete variable domain is DSGVTQTPKHLITATGQRVTLRCSPRSGDLSVYWYQQSLDQGLQFLIQYYNGEERAKGNILERFSAQQFPDLHSELNLSSLELGDSALYFCASSVDLLAGELGEQYFGPGTRLTVT.

This clonotype was detected many times. The rearrangement uses TRBV27 and TRBJ2-7, with D perhaps matching TRBD1 (6 bases). Germline assignment: CDR1 MNHEY and CDR2 SMNVEV (reference sequence). CDR3 length equals 13 residues. The ends were cut back, 2 bases at V and 3 bases at J, with 8 bases in the middle. Here the CDR3 reads CASSLTGRYEQYF. As DNA, the CDR3 is TGTGCCAGCAGTTTAACAGGGCGCTACGAGCAGTACTTC.

This clonotype showed up many times. The genes are TRBV5-1 and TRBJ2-2; D is uncertain. V was clipped by 6 bases and J by 2 bases, with 20 bases between them. The CDR3 is 17 amino acids. Germline values: CDR1 SGHRS, CDR2 YFSETQ. The CDR3 bases are TGCGCCAGCACCCCCAGCCCGCTAGACCAAAACACCGGGGAGCTGTTTTTT. This encodes CASTPSPLDQNTGELFF.

Ten or more counts support this clonotype. V gene TRBV12-3 or TRBV12-4 combines with J gene TRBJ2-5; D could derive from TRBD1 or TRBD2 (6 bases each). The CDR3 contains 15 residues. V lost 3 bases and J 1 base, leaving 12 bases between the germline ends. The CDR3 DNA is TGTGCCAGCAGTTTGGTCGGGGGCCGCCAAGAGACCCAGTACTTC. Translation gives CASSLVGGRQETQYF.

This clonotype was counted at least ten times. The V and J genes are TRBV24-1 and TRBJ1-6; 10 positions agree with TRBD1. The CDR3 contains 15 residues. V was pared by 1 base and J by 8 bases, with 1 base of the junction left unmatched. Germline CDR1 and CDR2: KGHDR and SFDVKD. The CDR3 DNA sequence: TGTGCCACCAGTGATTTCGGGACAGGGGATTCACCCCTCCACTTT. As protein: CATSDFGTGDSPLHF.

This clonotype was counted many times. The chain couples TRBV12-3 or TRBV12-4 to TRBJ1-5; D not certain. The CDR3 loop spans 13 amino acids. The V and J ends lost 4 bases and 7 bases respectively, with 11 bases between them. The DNA of the CDR3 is TGTGCCAGCAGTTATGGGTTTCGACAGCCCCAGCATTTT. Its protein product is CASSYGFRQPQHF.

This clonotype was detected many times. The chain joins TRBV5-6 to TRBJ2-2; TRBD2 aligns across 16 bases. Germline V lookup: CDR1 SGHDT, CDR2 YYEEEE. V was pared by 4 bases and J by 4 bases, with 7 bases of the junction left unmatched. The CDR3 covers 18 residues. The CDR3 DNA reads TGTGCCAGCAGCGCGGGACTAGCGGGAGGGGAGAGCACCGGGGAGCTGTTTTTT. It translates to CASSAGLAGGESTGELFF.

Note on this clonotype: A much larger clone lies a single base off, so this may be a read error. The chain combines TRBV12-3 or TRBV12-4 with TRBJ2-7; TRBD1 might be the D (5 bases). Trimming removed 5 bases from V and 2 bases from J, with 13 bases in between. This CDR3 spans 14 amino acids. The CDR3 DNA sequence: TGTGCCAGCAGTCAGACAGTCCTTGCCTACGAGCAGTACTTC. Residues: CASSQTVLAYEQYF.

The rearrangement joins TRBV20-1 to TRBJ2-3, with 8 bases identical to TRBD2. CDR1 is DFQATT and CDR2 is SNEGSKA in the germline V gene (reference sequence). The CDR3 runs 20 residues. J gave up 4 bases and V 0 bases, and 21 bases lay outside the gene matches. DNA of the CDR3: TGCAGTGCTAGAGATGGAGTTAGCGGGAACCCCCACACAGAGGCAGATACGCAGTATTTT. Translating it yields CSARDGVSGNPHTEADTQYF.

In this sample, this clonotype turned up many times. This chain joins TRBV12-3 or TRBV12-4 and TRBJ1-5; a weak D match, TRBD1 (5 bases). V was trimmed by 2 bases and J by 7 bases, leaving 15 bases between them. The CDR3 is made up of 15 amino acids. The CDR3 bases are TGTGCCAGCAGTTTATTATTAACGGGGACCCAGCCCCAGCATTTT. Translating gives CASSLLLTGTQPQHF.

This clonotype was seen at least ten times. At one of its ends the junction is not consistent with the germline gene, which may arise from a read error. The chain carries TRBV4-1 and TRBJ2-3; 10 nucleotides line up with TRBD2. This CDR3 has 15 amino acids. The germline gives CDR1 MGHRA, CDR2 YSYEKL. CDR3 nucleotides: TGCGCCATCAGCCAAAATAGCGGGAGGACAGATACGCAGTATTTT. Protein sequence: CAISQNSGRTDTQYF.

This clonotype appeared many times. V and J are TRBV20-1 and TRBJ2-3; no definite D call. V was pared by 0 bases and J by 4 bases, with 8 bases between. Germline V lookup: CDR1 DFQATT, CDR2 SNEGSKA (reference sequence). The CDR3 consists of 13 residues. The CDR3 coding sequence is TGCAGTGCTAGAGAGACCCGGGCAGATACGCAGTATTTT. Residues: CSARETRADTQYF.

This clonotype was seen more than once but under ten times. This chain joins TRBV4-3 and TRBJ2-7, with TRBD1 matching 11 bases. The CDR3 covers 17 residues. Trimming removed 0 bases from V and 4 bases from J; junction bases left unmatched: 8. Germline assignment: CDR1 LGHNA and CDR2 YSLEER. CDR3 protein: CASSQDTAGTGGYEQYF. CDR3 coding DNA: TGCGCCAGCAGCCAAGATACCGCCGGGACAGGGGGGTACGAGCAGTACTTC.

This clonotype has at least ten counts. This sequence joins TRBV27 and TRBJ2-7; maybe TRBD2 (5 bases). Germline CDR1 and CDR2: MNHEY and SMNVEV (reference sequence). The V gene lost 6 bases and the J gene lost 0 bases, with 12 bases spanning the gap. This CDR3 comprises 14 residues. CDR3 sequence reads: CASSPVGSSYEQYF. CDR3 coding DNA: TGTGCCAGCAGCCCCGTGGGGAGCTCCTACGAGCAGTACTTC.

The sample holds a few counts of this clonotype. V usage is TRBV9 and J usage is TRBJ2-1; 13 positions agree with TRBD2. CDR1 SGDLS and CDR2 YYNGEE come from the germline V gene. After removal of 3 bases from V and 2 bases from J, the junction contained 5 bases not matched to a gene. The CDR3 has 17 amino acids. The CDR3: CASSDGLAGVPYNEQFF. In DNA form, the CDR3 reads TGTGCCAGCAGCGATGGACTAGCGGGAGTCCCCTACAATGAGCAGTTCTTC.

The DNA for the CDR3 is TGCAGTGCTCCTTACAGGGCCCCCTACGAGCAGTACTTC. This translates into CSAPYRAPYEQYF. The chain employs TRBV20-1 and TRBJ2-7, with TRBD1 as a possible D gene (6 bases). The CDR3 runs 13 residues. Germline CDR1 reads DFQATT; CDR2 reads SNEGSKA (reference sequence). V lost 5 bases to trimming and J lost 2 bases, with 13 bases between them.

This clonotype was seen many times. The genes are TRBV7-9 and TRBJ2-1; D is unclear. From germline, CDR1 is SEHNR and CDR2 FQNEAQ (reference sequence). V was trimmed by 2 bases and J by 5 bases, leaving 13 bases between them. This CDR3 comprises 15 residues. CDR3: CASSLMMIPDNEQFF. CDR3 nucleotide sequence: TGTGCCAGCAGCTTAATGATGATCCCGGACAATGAGCAGTTCTTC.

The sample holds many counts of this clonotype. J is TRBJ2-7 and V is TRBV28; 14 bases match TRBD2. CDR3 length: 16 residues. CDR1 is MDHEN, CDR2 SYDVKM, per germline. J was trimmed by 4 bases and V by 5 bases; bases with no gene match: 7. CDR3 in amino acids: CASSPGTSGRLYEQYF. In DNA, the CDR3 is TGTGCCAGCAGTCCGGGGACTAGCGGGAGACTATACGAGCAGTACTTC.

This clonotype has only a few counts. The chain is built from TRBV9 and TRBJ2-1; D possibly uses TRBD1 or TRBD2 (5 bases each). The CDR3 runs to 15 residues. Deletions cut 4 bases from V and 1 base from J, with 12 bases between. Germline V gene data show CDR1 as SGDLS and CDR2 as YYNGEE. CDR3 nucleotide sequence: TGTGCCAGCAGCACAGGTGGGGGATCCTACAATGAGCAGTTCTTC. Its translation is CASSTGGGSYNEQFF.

There are a few counts of this clonotype. The chain couples TRBV10-3 to TRBJ1-4; the D gene is possibly TRBD1 (6 bases). The length of the CDR3 is 16 residues. CDR1 is ENHRY and CDR2 is SYGVKD in the germline V gene. Trimming pared 0 bases from V and 6 bases from J, leaving 14 bases between. The CDR3 DNA reads as TGTGCCATCAGTGAGTCGTCCGGGGGCCAGTATGAAAAACTGTTTTTT. Translation gives CAISESSGGQYEKLFF.

Remarks on this clonotype: With a much larger clone just one base away, this may be a read error. The chain combines TRBV4-3 with TRBJ2-5; D ambiguous. The CDR3 is 13 residues long. Looked up from germline, CDR1 is LGHNA and CDR2 is YSLEER. The CDR3 reads CSSSQDEEETQYF. For the CDR3, the DNA is TGCTCCAGCAGCCAAGATGAGGAAGAGACCCAGTACTTC.

J is TRBJ1-2 and V is TRBV29-1; perhaps TRBD1 as D (5 bases). This CDR3 is 14 amino acids long. V lost 7 bases and J 5 bases, leaving 20 bases between the germline ends. Germline V gives CDR1 SQVTM, CDR2 ANQGSEA. CDR3 protein: CSDESGTAPYGYTF. The DNA of the CDR3 is TGCAGCGACGAATCAGGGACTGCCCCTTATGGCTACACCTTC.

There are many counts of this clonotype. The germline gene is not matched at one end of the junction; a read error may be the cause. This chain's CDR3 is CASSFSPYNEQFF. CDR3 in DNA: TGCGCCAGCAGCTTTTCCCCATACAATGAGCAGTTCTTC. The J gene is TRBJ2-1, the V gene TRBV7-9; D is unclear. Per the germline V gene, CDR1 is SEHNR and CDR2 is FQNEAQ (reference sequence). The CDR3 spans 13 residues. Full variable domain (rest looked up from reference TRBV7-9 and TRBJ2-1): DTGVSQNPRHKITKRGQNVTFRCDPISEHNRLYWYRQTLGQGPEFLTYFQNEAQLEKSRLLSDRFSAERPKGSFSTLEIQRTEQGDSAMYLCASSFSPYNEQFFGPGTRLTVL.

Worth noting for this clonotype: With a much larger clone just one base away, this may be a read error. The V and J genes are TRBV7-9 and TRBJ2-1; D possibly corresponds to TRBD2 (6 bases). Germline V gene data show CDR1 as SEHNR and CDR2 as FQNEAQ (reference sequence). There are 14 residues in the CDR3. Here the CDR3 reads CSSSSRLGYNEQFF. The CDR3, as DNA: TGTTCCAGCAGCTCCCGACTAGGCTACAATGAGCAGTTCTTC.

In its sample, this clonotype was seen many times. The chain recombines TRBV4-3 with TRBJ1-2; 7 positions match TRBD1. The germline V gene encodes CDR1 LGHNA and CDR2 YSLEER. V lost 1 base and J lost 2; bases outside the gene matches: 4. The CDR3 length is 15 residues. The CDR3 nucleotides are TGCGCCAGCAGCCAAGGAAGGGGGCGGAACTATGGCTACACCTTC. It is translated as CASSQGRGRNYGYTF.

Worth noting for this clonotype: A single base separates this from a much larger clone, so it may be a read error. The chain links TRBV27 to TRBJ1-2; no clear D gene. V was trimmed by 2 bases and J by 7 bases, leaving 11 bases between them. The CDR3 length is 13 residues. Germline V gene sequence: CDR1 MNHEY, CDR2 SMNVEV (reference sequence). The CDR3 loop reads CASSLHRELGYTF. In nucleotides, the CDR3 is TGTGCCAGCAGTTTACACCGGGAACTTGGCTACACCTTC.

The sample holds a few counts of this clonotype. The chain joins TRBV12-3 or TRBV12-4 to TRBJ2-7; 10 positions match TRBD1. This CDR3 is built from 14 residues. V was clipped by 5 bases and J by 3 bases; unmatched bases: 4. CDR3 in DNA: TGTGCCAGCAGTGGGGGGACAGGGGTCTACGAGCAGTACTTC. Translated, it gives CASSGGTGVYEQYF.